The rows below give T cell receptor beta chains drawn from one sample of a study of neurological immune-mediated disorders. In TCRdb, the 5' RACE reads were re-called with MiXCR into one record per CDR3 protein. Among about 84,000 distinct CDR3 sequences listed, about a tenth were seen once. The source material was PBMCs. All receptors come from a man aged 40-49 years in good health. CDR3s include the opening cysteine and the closing phenylalanine or tryptophan. A D gene is named only where the DNA matches it firmly. Expanded clones get a size class; other rows say once, few or many, or leave the size out.

CASRKVGERTDTQYF | TGTGCCAGCAGAAAGGTCGGGGAGAGGACAGATACGCAGTATTTT | TRBJ2-3 | - | TRBV12-3/TRBV12-4 | many
CASSFSLRDSIHTGELFF | TGCGCCAGCAGCTTCTCCCTTCGGGACAGCATACACACCGGGGAGCTGTTTTTT | TRBJ2-2 | TRBD1 | TRBV5-1 | many
CASSPYSGGASEQYF | TGTGCCAGCAGTCCTTATAGCGGGGGGGCCAGCGAGCAGTACTTC | TRBJ2-7 | TRBD2 | TRBV6-5 | many
CASSSKGVPNEKLFF | TGTGCCAGCTCATCGAAGGGTGTACCTAATGAAAAACTGTTTTTT | TRBJ1-4 | - | TRBV18 | few
CASGPTGGSTEAFF | TGTGCCAGCGGCCCGACCGGAGGTAGCACTGAAGCTTTCTTT | TRBJ1-1 | - | TRBV12-3/TRBV12-4 | many
CASSYPGNSPLHF | TGTGCCAGCAGTTATCCAGGGAATTCACCCCTCCACTTT | TRBJ1-6 | - | TRBV6-5 | many
CSAPRSSDYTQYF | TGCAGTGCGCCCCGTAGTAGCGACTATACGCAGTATTTT | TRBJ2-3 | - | TRBV20-1 | few
CASSRRDSSPNTEAFF | TGTGCCAGCAGCCGAAGGGACAGCAGCCCGAACACTGAAGCTTTCTTT | TRBJ1-1 | TRBD1 | TRBV12-3/TRBV12-4 | many
CSARGQEPPYGYTF | TGCAGTGCCCGCGGACAGGAGCCGCCCTATGGCTACACCTTC | TRBJ1-2 | TRBD1 | TRBV20-1 | few
CASRQGSQPQHF | TGTGCCAGCAGGCAGGGGAGTCAGCCCCAGCATTTT | TRBJ1-5 | - | TRBV12-3/TRBV12-4 | many
CASSPDWAEQFF | TGTGCCAGCAGCCCCGATTGGGCTGAGCAGTTCTTC | TRBJ2-1 | - | TRBV5-4 | many
CAISGSQGAKNIQYF | TGTGCCATCAGTGGGTCACAGGGTGCCAAAAACATTCAGTACTTC | TRBJ2-4 | - | TRBV10-3 | many
CASSFASGTGELFF | TGTGCCAGCAGCTTTGCTAGCGGTACCGGGGAGCTGTTTTTT | TRBJ2-2 | TRBD2 | TRBV11-2 | many
CSVLQVGGSYEQYF | TGCAGCGTCCTACAGGTTGGGGGGTCTTACGAGCAGTACTTC | TRBJ2-7 | - | TRBV29-1 | few
CASSSSYTEAFF | TGTGCCAGCAGCTCCTCATACACTGAAGCTTTCTTT | TRBJ1-1 | - | TRBV9 | many
CASSPRIRHEQYF | TGTGCCAGCAGCCCGAGAATCCGCCACGAGCAGTACTTC | TRBJ2-7 | - | TRBV7-8 | many
CASRRGQEHTSTDTQYF | TGTGCCAGCAGACGCGGACAGGAGCACACTAGCACAGATACGCAGTATTTT | TRBJ2-3 | TRBD1 | TRBV12-3/TRBV12-4 | many
CASSPIDSFPTTYNEQFF | TGCGCCAGCAGCCCGATTGACAGTTTCCCAACCACCTACAATGAGCAGTTCTTC | TRBJ2-1 | - | TRBV5-1 | many
CASSSRKREGSDTQYF | TGTGCCAGCAGTTCCCGAAAGCGGGAGGGGTCAGATACGCAGTATTTT | TRBJ2-3 | TRBD2 | TRBV12-3/TRBV12-4 | many
CASSPRASSSYNEQFF | TGTGCCAGCAGCCCCCGGGCCTCGAGCTCCTACAATGAGCAGTTCTTC | TRBJ2-1 | - | TRBV7-9 | many
CSGPGQGARDYGYTF | TGTTCCGGCCCGGGACAGGGGGCGCGGGACTATGGCTACACCTTC | TRBJ1-2 | TRBD1 | TRBV24-1 | many
CASSYSRGGIDTQYF | TGTGCCAGCAGTTACTCGAGGGGCGGAATAGATACGCAGTATTTT | TRBJ2-3 | - | TRBV6-5 | many
CASLPAPGGSTDTQYF | TGTGCCAGCCTTCCGGCCCCCGGGGGAAGCACAGATACACAGTATTTT | TRBJ2-3 | - | TRBV28 | many
CASSFGGREAFF | TGTGCCAGCAGTTTCGGAGGCAGGGAAGCTTTCTTT | TRBJ1-1 | - | TRBV27 | many
CASTSGGTDEQYF | TGTGCCAGCACTTCGGGAGGGACGGACGAGCAGTACTTC | TRBJ2-7 | TRBD2 | TRBV6-6 | many
CSVQVSYNEQFF | TGCAGCGTTCAGGTCTCCTACAATGAGCAGTTCTTC | TRBJ2-1 | - | TRBV29-1 | many
CSVYVGEGGFGYTF | TGCAGCGTTTACGTTGGGGAGGGCGGGTTTGGCTACACCTTC | TRBJ1-2 | - | TRBV29-1 | many
CAIGPFLGQGARVSNEQFF | TGTGCCATCGGCCCATTCCTTGGACAGGGGGCGAGGGTTTCCAATGAGCAGTTCTTC | TRBJ2-1 | TRBD1 | TRBV9 | -
CASSLAGTGVNEQYF | TGTGCCAGCAGCTTAGCGGGGACAGGGGTTAACGAGCAGTACTTC | TRBJ2-7 | TRBD1 | TRBV7-6 | -
CAISELGVYEQYF | TGTGCCATCAGTGAGCTGGGAGTCTACGAGCAGTACTTC | TRBJ2-7 | - | TRBV10-3 | many
CASSLGFSGANTQYF | TGTGCCAGCAGCTTGGGTTTTAGCGGGGCAAATACGCAGTATTTT | TRBJ2-3 | TRBD2 | TRBV5-8 | many
CASSPPWTGQKNEKLFF | TGTGCCAGCTCACCACCGTGGACAGGGCAGAAGAATGAAAAACTGTTTTTT | TRBJ1-4 | TRBD1 | TRBV18 | many
CASSLTLQAQQFF | TGTGCCAGCAGCTTAACGCTTCAGGCCCAACAGTTCTTC | TRBJ2-1 | - | TRBV7-3 | many
CASSQVGGRNEQFF | TGTGCCAGCAGCCAAGTGGGGGGGCGGAATGAGCAGTTCTTC | TRBJ2-1 | - | TRBV14 | few
CASSRGQLNEAFF | TGTGCCAGCAGCCGTGGACAGTTGAATGAAGCTTTCTTT | TRBJ1-1 | - | TRBV7-2 | many
CASNPEGGNTGELFF | TGTGCCAGCAACCCGGAGGGCGGTAACACCGGGGAGCTGTTTTTT | TRBJ2-2 | - | TRBV12-3/TRBV12-4 | few
CASSYSLRGGMPHEQFF | TGTGCCAGCAGTTACTCCCTCCGGGGGGGGATGCCCCATGAGCAGTTCTTC | TRBJ2-1 | TRBD2 | TRBV6-5 | many